Listed here are 23 T cell receptor beta chains from one sample, sequenced in a study of beta chain features in type 1 diabetes. Study-level findings and limits: Significant though moderate, a shortening of TCRB CDR3s appeared in all four CD4+ subsets of Type 1 diabetes patients.

Their antigens remain unidentified. Sequencing targeted expressed TCRB transcripts, as all isolated RNA had been reverse transcribed. Assay used: immunoSEQ multiplex PCR; TCRdb lists only in-frame clones, some missing. The sample yields 680,000 or so clones, roughly 13% seen once. The sequencing input was naive CD4+ T cells from blood. The source is a man between 18 and 29 years old with type 1 diabetes.

There are a few counts of this clone. The chain uses TRBV18 and TRBJ2-5; D unresolved. Germline V gives CDR1 KGHSH, CDR2 LQKENI. V shed 2 bases and J shed 2 bases, with 6 bases lying between them. The CDR3 covers 13 residues. The CDR3 region is CASSPGKQETQYF. CDR3 coding DNA: TGTGCCAGCTCACCAGGGAAACAAGAGACCCAGTACTTC.

The V and J genes are TRBV15 and TRBJ2-1; D is perhaps TRBD1 (6 bases). The V and J ends lost 2 bases and 5 bases respectively, with 10 bases between them. The CDR3 covers 14 residues. Per germline, CDR1 LNHNV and CDR2 YYDKDF (reference sequence). CDR3 in amino acids: CATSRQDSNNEQFF. CDR3 nucleotide sequence: TGTGCCACCAGCAGACAGGACAGTAACAATGAGCAGTTCTTC.

The table lists this clone with a few counts. The chain uses TRBV7-6 and TRBJ1-4; the match to TRBD1 covers 9 bases. The trim removed 5 bases at V and 10 bases at J, leaving 5 bases unmatched. Germline V CDR1 and CDR2: SGHVS, FNYEAQ. The CDR3 runs to 13 residues. DNA for the CDR3: TGTGCCAGCAGCCATGAGGGACAGGGAAAACTGTTTTTT. Its translation: CASSHEGQGKLFF.

This rearrangement joins TRBV30 to TRBJ2-1; D is uncertain. Germline CDR1 GTSNPN, CDR2 SVGIG (reference sequence). V was shortened by 1 base and J by 0 bases, with 16 bases between the two germline ends. The CDR3 totals 17 residues. The CDR3 region is CAWSGITPSSSYNEQFF. CDR3 nucleotides: TGTGCCTGGAGTGGAATAACCCCTAGTAGCTCCTACAATGAGCAGTTCTTC.

V gene TRBV30 combines with J gene TRBJ1-6, with 12 bases that match TRBD1. V shed 7 bases and J 8 bases; nucleotides not matched to a gene: 9. This CDR3 region has 15 residues. CDR1 and CDR2 from the germline V gene are GTSNPN and SVGIG (reference sequence). The CDR3 region is CASSRGQGAYSPLHF. The DNA for the CDR3 is TGTGCCTCTTCACGGGGACAGGGGGCTTATTCACCCCTCCACTTT.

This clone was observed a few times. Other DNA sequences within the sample encode an identical CDR3. The rearrangement joins TRBV14 to TRBJ1-2, with D perhaps TRBD1 (6 bases). The CDR3 length is 12 residues. The germline V and J ends were trimmed by 3 bases and 4 bases, with 6 bases remaining between them. In germline, CDR1 is SGHDN, CDR2 FVKESK. The DNA for the CDR3 is TGTGCCAGCAGCCAGGACAGCTATGGCTACACCTTC. Encoded protein: CASSQDSYGYTF.

The rearrangement links TRBV7-9 to TRBJ2-3; TRBD2 agrees at 13 bases. The germline gives CDR1 SEHNR, CDR2 FQNEAQ (reference sequence). There are 18 residues in the CDR3. V was pared by 5 bases and J by 2 bases, with 10 bases of the junction left unmatched. The CDR3 protein is CASSLRLAGGLPTDTQYF. The CDR3 DNA reads as TGTGCCAGCAGCCTCAGACTAGCGGGGGGCCTACCCACAGATACGCAGTATTTT.

This clone occurred a few times. J is TRBJ2-5 and V is TRBV27; TRBD2 might be the D (5 bases). The CDR3 is 14 amino acids. The V gene lost 5 bases and the J gene lost 4 bases, with 14 bases spanning the gap. From germline, CDR1 is MNHEY and CDR2 SMNVEV (reference sequence). As DNA, the CDR3 is TGTGCCAGCAGTCCCGCTTTGGCGGGAGAGACCCAGTACTTC. Protein sequence: CASSPALAGETQYF.

This rearrangement joins TRBV10-1 to TRBJ2-1, with 7 bases matching TRBD2. The ends lost 0 bases at V and 4 bases at J; junction bases unmatched: 6. This CDR3 region has 16 residues. Germline V CDR1 and CDR2: WNHNN, SYGVQD (reference sequence). CDR3 nucleotide sequence: TGCGCCAGCAGTGAGTCAACAGCGGGGAGTTACAATGAGCAGTTCTTC. Translation gives CASSESTAGSYNEQFF.

CDR3: CASSALTGGTGELFF. CDR3 DNA sequence: TGTGCCAGCAGCGCCCTTACAGGGGGCACCGGGGAGCTGTTTTTT. The chain couples TRBV9 to TRBJ2-2; 8 bases agree with TRBD1. V was clipped by 3 bases and J by 4 bases; unmatched bases: 5. Per germline, CDR1 SGDLS and CDR2 YYNGEE. The CDR3 consists of 15 residues.

This clone was recorded a few times. This rearrangement joins TRBV7-9 to TRBJ2-7; TRBD2 agrees at 10 bases. The germline gives CDR1 SEHNR, CDR2 FQNEAQ (reference sequence). The CDR3 consists of 15 residues. Trimming removed 1 base from V and 3 bases from J; junction bases left unmatched: 3. The CDR3 region is CASSLEPSGGYEQYF. In DNA form, the CDR3 reads TGTGCCAGCAGCTTAGAGCCTAGCGGGGGCTACGAGCAGTACTTC.

The rearrangement joins TRBV30 to TRBJ2-2; 8 positions agree with TRBD1. The CDR3 covers 14 residues. The germline V gene encodes CDR1 GTSNPN and CDR2 SVGIG (reference sequence). J was trimmed by 4 bases and V by 8 bases; bases with no gene match: 9. For the CDR3, the DNA is TGTGCCGGGACGACAGGGGACGTCACCGGGGAGCTGTTTTTT. This gives the protein CAGTTGDVTGELFF. The whole variable domain, filled in from reference TRBV30 and TRBJ2-2, reads SQTIHQWPATLVQPVGSPLSLECTVEGTSNPNLYWYRQAAGRGLQLLFYSVGIGQISSEVPQNLSASRPQDRQFILSSKKLLLSDSGFYLCAGTTGDVTGELFFGEGSRLTVL.

The sample holds a few counts of this clone. The chain recombines TRBV25-1 with TRBJ1-4; D may be TRBD1 (5 bases). CDR3 length: 16 amino acids. V was clipped by 1 base and J by 7 bases, with 16 bases between them. Germline CDR1 is MGHDK and CDR2 is SYGVNS. The CDR3 region is CASSESWAGFGEKLFF. CDR3 coding DNA: TGTGCCAGCAGTGAATCTTGGGCAGGGTTTGGTGAAAAACTGTTTTTT.

The chain joins TRBV10-3 to TRBJ1-5, with D unclear. There are 14 residues in the CDR3. The germline gives CDR1 ENHRY, CDR2 SYGVKD. Trimming removed 4 bases from V and 5 bases from J, with 12 bases in between. CDR3 nucleotide sequence: TGTGCCATCAGTGTCGGGCAGAGGGATCAGCCCCAGCATTTT. This sequence encodes CAISVGQRDQPQHF.

This clone has only a few counts. The CDR3 reads CATSTGGTVTDTQYF. The CDR3 bases are TGTGCCACCTCGACCGGGGGGACGGTCACAGATACGCAGTATTTT. V gene TRBV10-3 combines with J gene TRBJ2-3; 7 bases align to TRBD2. Unmatched junction bases numbered 12, after V lost 10 bases and J lost 2 bases. The CDR3 has 15 residues. CDR1 is ENHRY, CDR2 SYGVKD, per germline.

The J gene is TRBJ2-5, the V gene TRBV7-9, with a possible D match to TRBD1 (6 bases). This CDR3 has 15 amino acids. V lost 4 bases and J 1 base, leaving 13 bases between the germline ends. Germline values: CDR1 SEHNR, CDR2 FQNEAQ (reference sequence). The CDR3 DNA is TGTGCCAGCAGCTCAACAGGGTTCGGCCAAGAGACCCAGTACTTC. Protein sequence: CASSSTGFGQETQYF.

This chain uses TRBV30 with TRBJ2-7; no definite D call. Trimming shortened V by 4 bases and J by 9 bases, and 13 bases separated the two germline ends. Germline CDR1 is GTSNPN and CDR2 is SVGIG (reference sequence). The CDR3 has 11 residues. CDR3: CAWTHGLGQYF. CDR3 coding DNA: TGTGCCTGGACCCACGGGTTAGGGCAGTACTTC.

This clone came up a few times. The gene calls are TRBV9 and TRBJ2-1, with TRBD1 identical over 11 bases. The V gene end was trimmed by 4 bases and the J gene end by 7 bases; junction bases not matched to a gene: 7. The CDR3 loop spans 15 amino acids. Germline assignment: CDR1 SGDLS and CDR2 YYNGEE. The CDR3 protein is CASSWTGGDINEQFF. CDR3 nucleotide sequence: TGTGCCAGCAGCTGGACAGGGGGCGATATTAATGAGCAGTTCTTC.

This clone showed up just a few times. CDR3 sequence reads: CSVVDSSYGYTF. The CDR3 coding sequence is TGCAGCGTTGTCGACAGCAGCTATGGCTACACCTTC. This chain connects TRBV29-1 to TRBJ1-2; TRBD1 might be the D (5 bases). Germline V gives CDR1 SQVTM, CDR2 ANQGSEA. V gave up 4 bases and J gave up 4 bases, with 10 bases separating them. The CDR3 totals 12 residues.

A few counts support this clone. The chain links TRBV30 to TRBJ2-4; TRBD2 aligns across 10 bases. The CDR3 is made up of 17 amino acids. Germline CDR1 is GTSNPN and CDR2 is SVGIG (reference sequence). V shed 2 bases, J shed 2 bases, and the junction held 9 bases outside the gene matches. In DNA form, the CDR3 reads TGTGCCTGGAGTTTCCAAAGCGGGGGGGCAACCAAAAACATTCAGTACTTC. Protein product: CAWSFQSGGATKNIQYF.

This clone was seen only a few times. The J gene is TRBJ2-7, the V gene TRBV18; a possible D gene is TRBD1 (5 bases). CDR1 is KGHSH and CDR2 is LQKENI in the germline V gene. V dropped 4 bases and J dropped 0 bases, with 10 bases sitting between them. The CDR3 is 14 amino acids. CDR3 loop: CASSLQDSSYEQYF. CDR3 DNA sequence: TGTGCCAGCTCACTCCAAGACAGCTCCTACGAGCAGTACTTC.

This clone occurred a few times. This sequence joins TRBV5-1 and TRBJ1-1, with TRBD1 identical over 7 bases. After removal of 4 bases from V and 1 base from J, the junction contained 4 bases not matched to a gene. Germline CDR1 SGHRS, CDR2 YFSETQ. This CDR3 has 14 residues. Written as DNA, the CDR3 is TGCGCCAGCAGCCCGGGACAGTCGAACACTGAAGCTTTCTTT. Translating gives CASSPGQSNTEAFF.

The table lists this clone with a few counts. CDR3 protein: CSVEGQGGWETQYF. For the CDR3, the DNA is TGCAGCGTTGAGGGCCAGGGGGGCTGGGAGACCCAGTACTTC. This chain connects TRBV29-1 to TRBJ2-5; D perhaps matches TRBD1 (7 bases). CDR3 length: 14 residues. Germline CDR1 and CDR2: SQVTM and ANQGSEA. V shed 3 bases and J shed 5 bases, with 16 bases lying between them.